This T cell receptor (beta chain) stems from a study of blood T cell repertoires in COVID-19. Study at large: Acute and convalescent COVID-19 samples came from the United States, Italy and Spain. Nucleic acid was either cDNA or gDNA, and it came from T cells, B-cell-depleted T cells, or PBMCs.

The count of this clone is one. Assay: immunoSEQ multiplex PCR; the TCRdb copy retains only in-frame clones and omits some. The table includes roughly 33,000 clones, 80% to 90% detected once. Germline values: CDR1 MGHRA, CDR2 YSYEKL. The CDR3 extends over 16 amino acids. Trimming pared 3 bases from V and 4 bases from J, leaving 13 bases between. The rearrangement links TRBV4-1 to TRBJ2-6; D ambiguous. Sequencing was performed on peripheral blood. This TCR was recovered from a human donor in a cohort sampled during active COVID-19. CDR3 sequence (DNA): TGCGCCAGCAGCCACCCAACGAACGAGGGGGCCAACGTCCTGACTTTC. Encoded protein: CASSHPTNEGANVLTF.